This entry lists 17 T cell receptor beta chains sequenced from one sample in a study of blood T cell repertoires in COVID-19. Assay: immunoSEQ multiplex PCR; the TCRdb copy retains only in-frame clones and omits some. The sample records 100,000 to 150,000 clones, around 87% being singletons. The sample comprised peripheral blood. The receptor set was obtained from a man between 45 and 60 years old with acute or convalescent COVID-19.

The V and J genes are TRBV5-6 and TRBJ2-1; D is unclear. V lost 0 bases and J lost 10, with 14 bases in between. Germline CDR1 SGHDT, CDR2 YYEEEE. The CDR3 is 14 amino acids. The CDR3 DNA reads TGTGCCAGCAGCTTGGCCCGTTCAAGCGCCGAGCAGTTCTTC. This translates into CASSLARSSAEQFF.

The V and J genes are TRBV24-1 and TRBJ1-1, with D tentatively TRBD1 (6 bases). The CDR3 is made up of 16 amino acids. Per germline, CDR1 KGHDR and CDR2 SFDVKD. Trimming removed 4 bases at V and 5 bases at J, with 19 bases between. CDR3 loop: CATSDSSTGSVTEAFF. CDR3 sequence (DNA): TGTGCCACCAGTGACTCCTCCACAGGGTCTGTAACTGAAGCTTTCTTT.

This sequence joins TRBV5-6 and TRBJ2-7; 7 bases agree with TRBD1. The CDR3 loop spans 13 amino acids. Germline CDR1 and CDR2: SGHDT and YYEEEE. The junction had 3 bases not matched to a gene; V was cut back by 4 bases and J by 2 bases. Here the CDR3 reads CASSRQGPYEQYF. In DNA, the CDR3 is TGTGCCAGCAGCCGACAGGGCCCCTACGAGCAGTACTTC.

This chain joins TRBV27 and TRBJ2-7, with 11 positions matching TRBD1. The ends lost 2 bases at V and 2 bases at J; junction bases unmatched: 11. Germline V gene lookup returns CDR1 MNHEY and CDR2 SMNVEV (reference sequence). This CDR3 is built from 18 residues. For the CDR3, the DNA is TGTGCCAGCAGTTTAGAGGGACAGGGGGGCCTAGCGGCCTACGAGCAGTACTTC. Amino acids: CASSLEGQGGLAAYEQYF.

The chain joins TRBV19 to TRBJ2-4, with D perhaps TRBD1 (5 bases). The germline CDR1 and CDR2 sequences are LNHDA and SQIVND (reference sequence). V lost 2 bases to trimming and J lost 5 bases, with 10 bases between them. The CDR3 has 14 residues. The CDR3 sequence is CASSIPGPQNIQYF. CDR3 nucleotides: TGTGCCAGTAGTATACCAGGGCCCCAAAACATTCAGTACTTC.

The rearrangement joins TRBV7-9 to TRBJ2-5; TRBD2 agrees at 11 bases. Germline lookup yields CDR1 SEHNR and CDR2 FQNEAQ (reference sequence). The V and J ends lost 4 bases and 3 bases, in that order; junction bases with no gene match: 7. The CDR3 has 16 residues. The CDR3 DNA sequence: TGTGCCAGCAGCTCTGGACTAGCGGGTACTAAAGAGACCCAGTACTTC. Translated: CASSSGLAGTKETQYF.

The CDR3: CASSSRTGFEGELFF. The CDR3 coding sequence is TGCGCCAGCAGCTCGCGGACAGGGTTTGAGGGGGAGCTGTTTTTT. The rearrangement joins TRBV5-1 to TRBJ2-2; TRBD1 agrees at 8 bases. Germline trimming cut 3 bases from V and 8 bases from J; bases unmatched to any gene: 9. The CDR3 is 15 amino acids. Germline CDR1 is SGHRS and CDR2 is YFSETQ.

The chain carries TRBV10-3 and TRBJ1-6, with D hard to call. Between the trimmed V and J ends, which lost 3 bases and 8 bases, there was a span of 8 bases. The CDR3 length is 13 residues. Germline V CDR1 and CDR2: ENHRY, SYGVKD. The CDR3 DNA sequence: TGTGCCATCAGTGACCCAGATTATTCACCCCTCCACTTT. Translating it yields CAISDPDYSPLHF.

This chain uses TRBV13 with TRBJ1-1, with D uncertain. V lost 1 base to trimming and J lost 4 bases, with 10 bases between them. Per the germline V gene, CDR1 is PRHDT and CDR2 is FYEKMQ (reference sequence). This CDR3 has 14 residues. The CDR3 here is CASSLDGVPTEAFF. In DNA, the CDR3 is TGTGCCAGCAGCTTAGACGGGGTACCCACTGAAGCTTTCTTT.

The V gene is TRBV19, the J gene TRBJ2-7; 8 positions agree with TRBD2. This CDR3 contains 15 residues. V dropped 7 bases and J dropped 4; count of bases not matched to a gene: 12. Germline CDR1 LNHDA, CDR2 SQIVND (reference sequence). Here the CDR3 reads CASTPSRTSLYEQYF. CDR3 DNA: TGTGCCAGTACCCCGTCCCGGACTAGCTTGTACGAGCAGTACTTC.

The chain has TRBV9 and TRBJ2-1; the D gene is possibly TRBD1 (6 bases). The CDR3 runs 17 residues. Trimming took 1 base from V and 8 from J, leaving 22 bases between them. Germline CDR1 reads SGDLS; CDR2 reads YYNGEE. The CDR3 protein is CASSVPRQGGRTDEQFF. The CDR3 region has the DNA TGTGCCAGCAGCGTACCGAGGCAAGGGGGTAGGACAGATGAGCAGTTCTTC. Based on the CDR3 plus reference TRBV9 and TRBJ2-1, the full variable domain is DSGVTQTPKHLITATGQRVTLRCSPRSGDLSVYWYQQSLDQGLQFLIQYYNGEERAKGNILERFSAQQFPDLHSELNLSSLELGDSALYFCASSVPRQGGRTDEQFFGPGTRLTVL.

The V and J genes are TRBV18 and TRBJ1-2, with 9 bases identical to TRBD1. This CDR3 is 15 amino acids long. V shed 6 bases and J 3 bases; nucleotides not matched to a gene: 8. The germline gives CDR1 KGHSH, CDR2 LQKENI. DNA of the CDR3: TGTGCCAGCTCGCATCCGGGACAGGGCGACTATGGCTACACCTTC. Amino acids: CASSHPGQGDYGYTF.

The chain's CDR3 is CASRTSAGEKLFF. The CDR3 DNA follows: TGCGCCAGCAGAACGAGCGCGGGTGAAAAACTGTTTTTT. The chain couples TRBV5-1 to TRBJ1-4; D uncertain. CDR1 and CDR2 (germline): SGHRS, YFSETQ. The CDR3 is made up of 13 amino acids. With 5 bases removed from V and 7 bases from J, the gap between germline ends came to 12 bases.

This chain joins TRBV3-1 (or the pseudogene TRBV3-2) and TRBJ1-2; 7 positions agree with TRBD1. J was trimmed by 2 bases and V by 2 bases; bases with no gene match: 11. The CDR3 has 17 amino acids. Germline-derived CDR1 and CDR2 are LGHDT and YNNKEL (reference sequence). In DNA form, the CDR3 reads TGTGCCAGCAGCCAACCCCCCGCGGCAGGGGGAAACTATGGCTACACCTTC. Its protein product is CASSQPPAAGGNYGYTF.

The V gene is TRBV24-1, the J gene TRBJ2-6, with D possibly matching TRBD1 (5 bases). Trimming pared 1 base from V and 0 bases from J, leaving 9 bases between. In germline, CDR1 is KGHDR, CDR2 SFDVKD. The CDR3 has 17 residues. DNA of the CDR3: TGTGCCACCAGTGATTTATCAGGGAACTCTGGGGCCAACGTCCTGACTTTC. It translates to CATSDLSGNSGANVLTF.

V is TRBV19 and J is TRBJ1-2; 7 bases align to TRBD1. Germline V CDR1 and CDR2: LNHDA, SQIVND (reference sequence). CDR3 length equals 13 residues. The V and J ends lost 5 bases and 5 bases, in that order; junction bases with no gene match: 5. As DNA, the CDR3 is TGTGCCAGTAGTGGGGGACAGCCTTATGGCTACACCTTC. Translation: CASSGGQPYGYTF.

The rearrangement joins TRBV7-9 to TRBJ1-5, with D tentatively TRBD1 (6 bases). Trimming removed 1 base from V and 0 bases from J, with 10 bases in between. This CDR3 is built from 16 residues. The germline CDR1 and CDR2 sequences are SEHNR and FQNEAQ (reference sequence). The CDR3 here is CASSLGQGLSNQPQHF. CDR3 bases: TGTGCCAGCAGCTTAGGCCAGGGGCTTAGCAATCAGCCCCAGCATTTT.